What follows are 21 T cell receptor beta chains derived from one specimen sequenced in a study of blood T cell repertoires in COVID-19. Repertoires were generated with immunoSEQ multiplex PCR, while TCRdb's copy carries only in-frame clones and drops some. The data show 200,000 to 250,000 clones, 70% to 90% seen once. The sequencing sample was made of peripheral blood. The receptors were gathered from a woman aged 45-59 years with COVID-19, enrolled during active disease.

This chain uses TRBV5-4 with TRBJ1-2; the match to TRBD1 covers 8 bases. The CDR3 is made up of 13 amino acids. The V gene end was trimmed by 6 bases and the J gene end by 4 bases; junction bases not matched to a gene: 5. Per germline, CDR1 SGHNT and CDR2 YYREEE (reference sequence). The CDR3: CASIGQGGYGYTF. For the CDR3, the DNA is TGTGCCAGCATCGGACAGGGAGGCTATGGCTACACCTTC.

The chain has TRBV6-5 and TRBJ1-2; 12 bases align to TRBD1. This CDR3 is built from 13 residues. V trimming: 7 bases; J trimming: 8 bases; junction bases outside the gene matches: 5. From germline, CDR1 is MNHEY and CDR2 SVGAGI. The CDR3 loop is CASNRDRGRGYTF. Written as DNA, the CDR3 is TGTGCCAGCAACCGGGACAGGGGGCGAGGCTACACCTTC.

The chain links TRBV12-3 or TRBV12-4 to TRBJ2-4, with 7 bases identical to TRBD2. V gave up 5 bases and J gave up 7 bases; unmatched junction bases: 5. The CDR3 sequence is 13 residues long. In DNA form, the CDR3 reads TGTGCCAGCAGTCGGGGAGGGGTGAACATTCAGTACTTC. This sequence encodes CASSRGGVNIQYF.

This rearrangement joins TRBV19 to TRBJ2-1, with 14 bases aligning to TRBD2. Losses at the gene ends were 3 bases for V and 15 bases for J; bases not matched to a gene: 7. The CDR3 has 14 residues. In germline, CDR1 is LNHDA, CDR2 SQIVND (reference sequence). The DNA for the CDR3 is TGTGCCAGTAGTATTGGGACTAGCGGGGGTGAGTGGTTCTTC. This sequence encodes CASSIGTSGGEWFF. Based on the CDR3 plus reference TRBV19 and TRBJ2-1, the full variable domain is DGGITQSPKYLFRKEGQNVTLSCEQNLNHDAMYWYRQDPGQGLRLIYYSQIVNDFQKGDIAEGYSVSREKKESFPLTVTSAQKNPTAFYLCASSIGTSGGEWFFGPGTRLTVL.

In DNA, the CDR3 is TGTGCCTGGGGGGGCGACAGCGAAGCTTTCTTT. Translated: CAWGGDSEAFF. This rearrangement joins TRBV30 to TRBJ1-1; weak D call: TRBD1 (6 bases). The V and J ends lost 5 bases and 8 bases respectively, with 12 bases between them. From germline, CDR1 is GTSNPN and CDR2 SVGIG (reference sequence). CDR3 length: 11 residues.

This clone was recorded a few times. The V call is TRBV2, the J call TRBJ2-2; a weak D match, TRBD1 (6 bases). CDR3 length equals 16 residues. Germline CDR1 and CDR2: SNHLY and FYNNEI. Deletions cut 5 bases from V and 1 base from J, with 14 bases between. The CDR3 DNA reads as TGTGCCAGCAGTCCCCTGACAGGAAAGAACACCGGGGAGCTGTTTTTT. It yields the protein CASSPLTGKNTGELFF.

There are a few counts of this clone. J is TRBJ1-2 and V is TRBV20-1; tentative D call: TRBD1 (5 bases). This CDR3 has 11 residues. Germline CDR1 and CDR2: DFQATT and SNEGSKA (reference sequence). The V and J ends lost 5 bases and 6 bases respectively, with 10 bases between them. The CDR3, as DNA: TGCAGTGCTGGGATCAGGGATGGCTACACCTTC. This codes for CSAGIRDGYTF.

The rearrangement uses TRBV6-2 or TRBV6-3 and TRBJ2-1, with TRBD2 matching 9 bases. Per the germline V gene, CDR1 is MNHEY and CDR2 is SVGEGT. With V trimmed by 2 bases and J by 4 bases, 3 bases remained unmatched. The CDR3 covers 15 residues. The CDR3 sequence is CASSYGRGGYNEQFF. The CDR3 DNA reads as TGTGCCAGCAGTTACGGGCGGGGGGGTTACAATGAGCAGTTCTTC.

This chain connects TRBV6-1 to TRBJ1-2, with 9 positions matching TRBD1. The V and J ends lost 5 bases and 4 bases, in that order; junction bases with no gene match: 8. The CDR3 is made up of 15 amino acids. Germline V gene lookup returns CDR1 MNHNS and CDR2 SASEGT. DNA of the CDR3: TGTGCCAGCAGTCGCCCGGGACAGGGAGGCTATGGCTACACCTTC. Protein: CASSRPGQGGYGYTF.

This clone appeared a few times. The rearrangement uses TRBV6-6 and TRBJ2-2, with 7 nucleotides matching TRBD1. The CDR3 sequence is 13 residues long. The germline gives CDR1 MNHNY, CDR2 SVGAGI (reference sequence). V shed 6 bases and J 6 bases; nucleotides not matched to a gene: 4. The CDR3 reads CASSPTGSGELFF. The CDR3 DNA reads as TGTGCCAGCAGCCCGACAGGGTCCGGGGAGCTGTTTTTT.

V and J are TRBV5-1 and TRBJ1-1; a weak D match, TRBD1 (5 bases). From germline, CDR1 is SGHRS and CDR2 YFSETQ. The ends were cut back, 1 base at V and 2 bases at J, with 15 bases in the middle. The CDR3 contains 16 residues. CDR3 in DNA: TGCGCCAGCAGCTTGTCCTCGGGGGGAATCAACACTGAAGCTTTCTTT. Its protein product is CASSLSSGGINTEAFF.

The rearrangement links TRBV5-4 to TRBJ1-5, with D tentatively TRBD1 (5 bases). Germline CDR1 is SGHNT and CDR2 is YYREEE (reference sequence). The V end was cut by 6 bases, the J end by 5 bases, with 18 bases between. The CDR3 has 15 amino acids. The CDR3 is CASTPHQGNDQPQHF. CDR3 sequence (DNA): TGTGCCAGCACTCCTCATCAGGGCAATGATCAGCCCCAGCATTTT.

The rearrangement links TRBV13 to TRBJ1-1; D is possibly TRBD1 (5 bases). Trimming removed 4 bases at V and 4 bases at J, with 13 bases between. CDR3 length: 14 amino acids. CDR1 is PRHDT and CDR2 is FYEKMQ in the germline V gene (reference sequence). The CDR3 DNA reads TGTGCCAGCAGCTCCCGGGGGGTGGGCACTGAAGCTTTCTTT. Residues: CASSSRGVGTEAFF.

The table lists this clone with many counts. This chain links TRBV30 with TRBJ1-4, with D perhaps TRBD1 (6 bases). The CDR3 contains 16 residues. V dropped 0 bases and J dropped 2 bases, with 13 bases sitting between them. Germline values: CDR1 GTSNPN, CDR2 SVGIG (reference sequence). The CDR3 reads CAWSVGGSVTNEKLFF. DNA of the CDR3: TGTGCCTGGAGTGTAGGGGGATCCGTCACTAATGAAAAACTGTTTTTT.

J is TRBJ1-2 and V is TRBV7-8; no definite D call. The CDR3 runs 16 residues. CDR1 is SGHVS, CDR2 FQNEAQ, per germline. The V end lost 6 bases, the J end lost 4 bases, and 21 bases lay between the germline ends. As DNA, the CDR3 is TGTGCCAGCAGTTTCATTGGGGAGGGAGAAAGCTATGGCTACACCTTC. Protein product: CASSFIGEGESYGYTF.

This clone was seen only a few times. The chain has TRBV6-2 or TRBV6-3 and TRBJ2-3; 10 bases fit TRBD2. This CDR3 comprises 15 residues. In germline, CDR1 is MNHEY, CDR2 SVGEGT. Trimming removed 2 bases from V and 2 bases from J; junction bases left unmatched: 1. The CDR3: CASSYSGGATDTQYF. The CDR3 region has the DNA TGTGCCAGCAGTTACAGCGGGGGGGCCACAGATACGCAGTATTTT.

The chain employs TRBV7-2 and TRBJ2-1; 10 nucleotides match TRBD1. CDR3 length equals 15 residues. Trimming removed 4 bases from V and 8 bases from J; junction bases left unmatched: 8. CDR1 is SGHTA, CDR2 FQGNSA, per germline. CDR3 nucleotides: TGTGCCAGCAGCTCCGTAGCCGGGACAGGGGATGAGCAGTTCTTC. Translating gives CASSSVAGTGDEQFF. Complete variable domain (other parts from reference TRBV7-2 and TRBJ2-1): GAGVSQSPSNKVTEKGKDVELRCDPISGHTALYWYRQSLGQGLEFLIYFQGNSAPDKSGLPSDRFSAERTGGSVSTLTIQRTQQEDSAVYLCASSSVAGTGDEQFFGPGTRLTVL.

J is TRBJ1-5 and V is TRBV15; 10 positions agree with TRBD1. The CDR3 length is 15 residues. The V segment lost 0 bases and the J segment 7 bases; nucleotides outside the gene matches: 3. The germline V gene encodes CDR1 LNHNV and CDR2 YYDKDF (reference sequence). CDR3 DNA sequence: TGTGCCACCAGCAGAGAGGGGACAGGGGCCCAGCCCCAGCATTTT. The encoded protein is CATSREGTGAQPQHF.

J is TRBJ2-1 and V is TRBV6-6; 8 nucleotides line up with TRBD2. With 6 bases clipped from V and 7 bases from J, the junction kept 8 bases outside the gene matches. CDR1 and CDR2 (germline): MNHNY, SVGAGI (reference sequence). CDR3 length: 14 amino acids. The CDR3 DNA follows: TGTGCCAGCAGATCGACCGGGACTAGAAATGAGCAGTTCTTC. This encodes CASRSTGTRNEQFF.

The chain uses TRBV5-1 and TRBJ2-2; 8 bases map to TRBD2. After removal of 2 bases from V and 4 bases from J, the junction contained 10 bases not matched to a gene. Germline V gene lookup returns CDR1 SGHRS and CDR2 YFSETQ. CDR3 length: 17 residues. The CDR3 sequence: CASSFGSGGAPTGELFF. The CDR3 nucleotides read TGCGCCAGCAGCTTTGGGAGCGGGGGAGCCCCCACCGGGGAGCTGTTTTTT.

This chain links TRBV9 with TRBJ2-2, with D possibly being TRBD2 (5 bases). The V gene lost 2 bases and the J gene lost 5 bases, with 10 bases spanning the gap. This CDR3 contains 14 residues. CDR1 and CDR2 (germline): SGDLS, YYNGEE. The CDR3 sequence is CASSVGLGTGELFF. In nucleotides, the CDR3 is TGTGCCAGCAGCGTCGGACTTGGAACCGGGGAGCTGTTTTTT.